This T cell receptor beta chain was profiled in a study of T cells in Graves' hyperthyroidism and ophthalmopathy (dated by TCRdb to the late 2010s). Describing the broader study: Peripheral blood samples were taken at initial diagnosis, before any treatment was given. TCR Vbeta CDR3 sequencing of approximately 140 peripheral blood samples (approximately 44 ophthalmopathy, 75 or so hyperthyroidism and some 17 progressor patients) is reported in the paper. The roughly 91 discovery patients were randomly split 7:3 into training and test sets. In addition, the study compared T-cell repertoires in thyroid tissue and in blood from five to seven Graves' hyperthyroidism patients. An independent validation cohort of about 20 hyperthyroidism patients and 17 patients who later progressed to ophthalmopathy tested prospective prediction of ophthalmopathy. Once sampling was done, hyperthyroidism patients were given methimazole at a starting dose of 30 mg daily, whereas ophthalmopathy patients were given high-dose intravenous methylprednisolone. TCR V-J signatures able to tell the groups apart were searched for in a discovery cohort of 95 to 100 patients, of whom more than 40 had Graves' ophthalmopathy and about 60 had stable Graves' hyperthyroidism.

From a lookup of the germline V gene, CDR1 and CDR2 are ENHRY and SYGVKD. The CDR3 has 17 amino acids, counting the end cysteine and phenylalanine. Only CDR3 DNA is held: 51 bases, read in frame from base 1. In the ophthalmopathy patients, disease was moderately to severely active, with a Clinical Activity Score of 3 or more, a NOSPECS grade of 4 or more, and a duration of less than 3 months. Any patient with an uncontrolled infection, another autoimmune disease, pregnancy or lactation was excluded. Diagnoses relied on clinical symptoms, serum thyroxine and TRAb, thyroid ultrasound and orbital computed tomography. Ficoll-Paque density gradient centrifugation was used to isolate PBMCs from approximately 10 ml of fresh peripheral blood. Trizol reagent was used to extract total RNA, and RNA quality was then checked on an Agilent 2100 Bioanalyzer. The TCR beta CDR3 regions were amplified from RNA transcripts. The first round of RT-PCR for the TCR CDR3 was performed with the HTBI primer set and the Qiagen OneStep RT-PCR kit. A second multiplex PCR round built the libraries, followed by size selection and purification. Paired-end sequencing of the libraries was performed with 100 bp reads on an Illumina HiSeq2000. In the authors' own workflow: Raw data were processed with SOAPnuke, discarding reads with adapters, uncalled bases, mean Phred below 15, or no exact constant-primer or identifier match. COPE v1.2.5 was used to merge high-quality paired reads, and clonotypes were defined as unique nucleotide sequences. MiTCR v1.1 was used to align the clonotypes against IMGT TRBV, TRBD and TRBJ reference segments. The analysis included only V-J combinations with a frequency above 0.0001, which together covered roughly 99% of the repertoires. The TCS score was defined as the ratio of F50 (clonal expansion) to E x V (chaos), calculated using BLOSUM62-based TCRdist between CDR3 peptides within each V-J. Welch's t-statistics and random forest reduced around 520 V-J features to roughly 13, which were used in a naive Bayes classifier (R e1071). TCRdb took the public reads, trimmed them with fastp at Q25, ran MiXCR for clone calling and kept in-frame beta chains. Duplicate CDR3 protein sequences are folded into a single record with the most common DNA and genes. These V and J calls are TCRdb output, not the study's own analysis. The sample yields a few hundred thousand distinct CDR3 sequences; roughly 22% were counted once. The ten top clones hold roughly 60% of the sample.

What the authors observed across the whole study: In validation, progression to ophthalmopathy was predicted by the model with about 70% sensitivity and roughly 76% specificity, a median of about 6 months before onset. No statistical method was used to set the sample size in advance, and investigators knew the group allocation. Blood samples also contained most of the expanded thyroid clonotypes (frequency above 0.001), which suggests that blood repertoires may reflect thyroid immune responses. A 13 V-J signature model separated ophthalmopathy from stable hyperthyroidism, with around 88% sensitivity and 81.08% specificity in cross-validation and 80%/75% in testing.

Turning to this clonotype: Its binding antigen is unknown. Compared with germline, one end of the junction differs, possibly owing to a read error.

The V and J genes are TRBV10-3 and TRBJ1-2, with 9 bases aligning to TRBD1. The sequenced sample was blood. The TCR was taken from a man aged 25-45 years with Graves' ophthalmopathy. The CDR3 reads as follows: CTIGSWFWDRANYGYTF. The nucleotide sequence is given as TGTACCATCGGCTCTTGGTTTTGGGACAGGGCGAACTATGGCTACACCTTC.